A single sample is the source of the 21 T cell receptor beta chains below, sequenced in a study of T cells in localized non-small cell lung cancer. The protocol was immunoSEQ multiplex PCR, while the TCRdb copy is restricted to in-frame clones and leaves out a portion. This table has 78,000 or so clones, 80% to 90% appearing once. Specimen: peripheral blood, collected before any cancer treatment. The origin of the receptors is a man aged 35 to 69 with stage I lung adenocarcinoma.

V is TRBV19 and J is TRBJ1-5; 8 nucleotides line up with TRBD1. Per germline, CDR1 LNHDA and CDR2 SQIVND (reference sequence). This CDR3 is built from 16 residues. V dropped 5 bases and J dropped 1; count of bases not matched to a gene: 7. CDR3 sequence: CASSQQGQVSNQPQHF. The CDR3 DNA sequence: TGTGCCAGTAGTCAACAGGGACAGGTGAGCAATCAGCCCCAGCATTTT.

This clone was seen only once. V usage is TRBV28 and J usage is TRBJ1-1; 10 bases match TRBD1. Trimming removed 7 bases from V and 4 bases from J; junction bases left unmatched: 9. CDR3 size: 15 residues. The germline V gene has CDR1 MDHEN and CDR2 SYDVKM. The CDR3 sequence is CASIRGGTGVTEAFF. The CDR3 DNA is TGTGCCAGCATTAGAGGGGGGACAGGGGTCACTGAAGCTTTCTTT. Full variable domain (missing parts from reference TRBV28 and TRBJ1-1): DVKVTQSSRYLVKRTGEKVFLECVQDMDHENMFWYRQDPGLGLRLIYFSYDVKMKEKGDIPEGYSVSREKKERFSLILESASTNQTSMYLCASIRGGTGVTEAFFGQGTRLTVV.

This clone was seen just once. V is TRBV18 and J is TRBJ2-3; D is unclear. From germline, CDR1 is KGHSH and CDR2 LQKENI. The V end lost 3 bases, the J end lost 0 bases, and 7 bases lay between the germline ends. The CDR3 has 14 residues. CDR3: CASSPRASTDTQYF. CDR3 DNA: TGTGCCAGCTCACCTAGGGCTAGCACAGATACGCAGTATTTT.

This chain joins TRBV18 and TRBJ1-1, with a possible D match to TRBD1 (5 bases). Germline V gene sequence: CDR1 KGHSH, CDR2 LQKENI. The CDR3 extends over 14 amino acids. V lost 3 bases and J 1 base, leaving 9 bases between the germline ends. This CDR3 is CASSPRAQNTEAFF. The CDR3, as DNA: TGTGCCAGCTCACCCAGGGCACAGAACACTGAAGCTTTCTTT.

The chain joins TRBV7-2 to TRBJ2-7; D possibly uses TRBD1 or TRBD2 (5 bases each). Germline values: CDR1 SGHTA, CDR2 FQGNSA. The CDR3 spans 13 residues. The V end lost 5 bases, the J end lost 2 bases, and 10 bases lay between the germline ends. CDR3 region: CASSPGRTYEQYF. The CDR3 DNA follows: TGTGCCAGCAGCCCGGGACGGACCTACGAGCAGTACTTC.

The genes are TRBV28 and TRBJ1-1, with D unresolved. V was shortened by 6 bases and J by 3 bases, with 11 bases between the two germline ends. The CDR3 is 13 amino acids. Germline CDR1 reads MDHEN; CDR2 reads SYDVKM. The CDR3 loop is CASRAFGDTEAFF. CDR3 nucleotides: TGTGCCAGCAGGGCCTTTGGGGACACTGAAGCTTTCTTT.

This rearrangement joins TRBV29-1 to TRBJ2-3; D remains ambiguous. This CDR3 spans 11 amino acids. Germline lookup yields CDR1 SQVTM and CDR2 ANQGSEA. The ends were cut back, 4 bases at V and 2 bases at J, with 4 bases in the middle. For the CDR3, the DNA is TGCAGCGTTGCGGTCACAGATACGCAGTATTTT. Its translation: CSVAVTDTQYF.

The gene calls are TRBV7-8 and TRBJ2-5; weak D call: TRBD1 (6 bases). V lost 1 base to trimming and J lost 5 bases, with 11 bases between them. The CDR3 consists of 14 residues. Germline V lookup: CDR1 SGHVS, CDR2 FQNEAQ. DNA of the CDR3: TGTGCCAGCAGCTTAGGAAGCACAGGGGAGACCCAGTACTTC. This encodes CASSLGSTGETQYF.

The chain is built from TRBV7-2 and TRBJ2-7, with D possibly matching TRBD1 (6 bases). Germline CDR1 reads SGHTA; CDR2 reads FQGNSA. The CDR3 sequence is 15 residues long. The V gene lost 4 bases and the J gene lost 1 base, with 14 bases spanning the gap. The CDR3 DNA reads TGTGCCAGCAGCTCATGGGACACTACTTCCTACGAGCAGTACTTC. It translates to CASSSWDTTSYEQYF.

The chain uses TRBV5-6 and TRBJ1-1; 11 positions agree with TRBD1. Germline V lookup: CDR1 SGHDT, CDR2 YYEEEE. V shed 2 bases and J 10 bases; nucleotides not matched to a gene: 10. CDR3 length equals 15 residues. This CDR3 reads CASSLTGTGGESAFF. As DNA, the CDR3 is TGTGCCAGCAGCTTAACCGGGACAGGGGGTGAGTCAGCTTTCTTT.

This chain connects TRBV7-2 to TRBJ2-3; perhaps D is TRBD1 or TRBD2 (5 bases each). Per germline, CDR1 SGHTA and CDR2 FQGNSA. Trimming cost V 2 bases and J 1 base, with 10 bases left between them. The CDR3 has 15 amino acids. The CDR3 DNA follows: TGTGCCAGCAGCTTATCCCAGGGACGCACAGATACGCAGTATTTT. This encodes CASSLSQGRTDTQYF.

V is TRBV10-1 and J is TRBJ2-5; D call uncertain. V shed 4 bases and J shed 4 bases, with 7 bases lying between them. Germline loops: CDR1 WNHNN, CDR2 SYGVQD (reference sequence). The CDR3 is 12 amino acids. The CDR3 loop reads CASSGGGETQYF. CDR3 coding DNA: TGCGCCAGCAGTGGAGGTGGAGAGACCCAGTACTTC.

This sequence joins TRBV19 and TRBJ1-1, with 9 bases fitting TRBD1. This CDR3 is built from 16 residues. Trimming took 8 bases from V and 6 from J; bases not matched to a gene: 16. CDR1 is LNHDA, CDR2 SQIVND, per germline (reference sequence). CDR3 sequence (DNA): TGTGCCAGTGTCCCCAGAGGACAGGGGTTTTATTCTGAAGCTTTCTTT. Translated, it gives CASVPRGQGFYSEAFF. Full variable domain (missing parts from reference TRBV19 and TRBJ1-1): DGGITQSPKYLFRKEGQNVTLSCEQNLNHDAMYWYRQDPGQGLRLIYYSQIVNDFQKGDIAEGYSVSREKKESFPLTVTSAQKNPTAFYLCASVPRGQGFYSEAFFGQGTRLTVV.

The chain has TRBV21-1 and TRBJ2-5; the table's D call of TRBD2 was not tested on the DNA. TRBV21-1 is tagged as a pseudogene. There are 16 residues in the CDR3. In nucleotides, the CDR3 is TGTGCCAGGCTGACTAGCGGGGCCTCTTACCAAGAGACCCAGTACTTC. Translating it yields CARLTSGASYQETQYF.

J is TRBJ1-1 and V is TRBV27; D is uncertain. V dropped 6 bases and J dropped 3 bases, with 23 bases sitting between them. The CDR3 is made up of 17 amino acids. Germline V gives CDR1 MNHEY, CDR2 SMNVEV (reference sequence). CDR3 in amino acids: CASSPSSAMWADTEAFF. The CDR3 nucleotides are TGTGCCAGCAGCCCATCGTCGGCAATGTGGGCGGACACTGAAGCTTTCTTT.

This clone was observed a few times. J is TRBJ1-3 and V is TRBV9; D is possibly TRBD1 (6 bases). The length of the CDR3 is 17 residues. Germline CDR1 and CDR2: SGDLS and YYNGEE. Between the trimmed V and J ends, which lost 0 bases and 1 base, there was a span of 14 bases. CDR3 sequence reads: CASSVVRTEDSGNTIYF. The CDR3 bases are TGTGCCAGCAGCGTAGTGAGGACAGAGGATTCTGGAAACACCATATATTTT. The variable domain in full, with the rest retrieved from reference TRBV9 and TRBJ1-3, is DSGVTQTPKHLITATGQRVTLRCSPRSGDLSVYWYQQSLDQGLQFLIQYYNGEERAKGNILERFSAQQFPDLHSELNLSSLELGDSALYFCASSVVRTEDSGNTIYFGEGSWLTVV.

The genes are TRBV2 and TRBJ2-3, with a weak D call TRBD2 (5 bases). The germline V and J ends were trimmed by 11 bases and 4 bases, with 16 bases remaining between them. The CDR3 is made up of 13 amino acids. The germline gives CDR1 SNHLY, CDR2 FYNNEI. CDR3 residues: CAGRYISADTQYF. The CDR3 coding sequence is TGTGCCGGAAGATACATTAGCGCAGATACGCAGTATTTT.

The rearrangement joins TRBV27 to TRBJ2-1; a possible D gene is TRBD2 (6 bases). In germline, CDR1 is MNHEY, CDR2 SMNVEV (reference sequence). This CDR3 has 15 amino acids. The V gene lost 6 bases and the J gene lost 0 bases, with 12 bases spanning the gap. The CDR3 loop reads CASRTGRSSYNEQFF. CDR3 DNA: TGTGCCAGCAGGACTGGGAGGAGCTCCTACAATGAGCAGTTCTTC.

This clone turned up a few times. The chain carries TRBV6-4 and TRBJ2-1; the match to TRBD2 covers 7 bases. The CDR3 spans 15 residues. The junction had 9 bases not matched to a gene; V was cut back by 5 bases and J by 5 bases. Germline loops: CDR1 MRHNA, CDR2 SNTAGT. CDR3 in DNA: TGTGCCAGCAGTCTTACAGCCGGGACTAACAATGAGCAGTTCTTC. Translation: CASSLTAGTNNEQFF.

The V and J genes are TRBV6-6 and TRBJ1-3; D is undetermined. V shed 4 bases and J shed 7 bases, with 11 bases lying between them. The CDR3 totals 13 residues. In germline, CDR1 is MNHNY, CDR2 SVGAGI (reference sequence). CDR3 nucleotides: TGTGCCAGCAGTTCCCCAGGTTTCAACACCATATATTTT. Its translation is CASSSPGFNTIYF.

The CDR3 DNA reads as TGTGCCAGCAGCTTAGCAGGAGGGGGCACTGAAGCTTTCTTT. It specifies CASSLAGGGTEAFF. The genes are TRBV7-8 and TRBJ1-1, with a tentative D call TRBD1 (6 bases). CDR3 size: 14 residues. V gave up 0 bases and J gave up 4 bases, with 9 bases separating them. Germline-derived CDR1 and CDR2 are SGHVS and FQNEAQ.